This TCR beta chain was documented in a study of blood T cell repertoires in COVID-19. Study-wide context: The United States, Italy and Spain supplied acute and convalescent COVID-19 samples. The cDNA or gDNA used as material had been derived from T cells, B-cell-depleted T cells, or PBMCs.

The CDR3 sequence is 14 residues long. J lost 8 bases, V lost 10 bases, and 14 bases had no gene match. The germline V gene has CDR1 MNHEY and CDR2 SVGAGI. Original analysis: Reference gene primers were amplified, and this amplification served to estimate nucleated cell counts. Only in-frame clones appear in the TCRdb table, and some are missing; sequencing was by immunoSEQ multiplex PCR. The V and J calls and clone size come from that table; D and trimming were worked out from the DNA. The data contain about 100,000 clones, around 85% of them seen just once; the ten biggest clones take up around 15%.

Input material: peripheral blood. The V call is TRBV6-5, the J call TRBJ2-1, with 7 positions matching TRBD2. This sequence originates from a man in his fifties or sixties with active or convalescent COVID-19. CDR3 region: CAMGEGVEADEQFF. The DNA for the CDR3 is TGTGCCATGGGGGAGGGAGTCGAGGCGGATGAGCAGTTCTTC.